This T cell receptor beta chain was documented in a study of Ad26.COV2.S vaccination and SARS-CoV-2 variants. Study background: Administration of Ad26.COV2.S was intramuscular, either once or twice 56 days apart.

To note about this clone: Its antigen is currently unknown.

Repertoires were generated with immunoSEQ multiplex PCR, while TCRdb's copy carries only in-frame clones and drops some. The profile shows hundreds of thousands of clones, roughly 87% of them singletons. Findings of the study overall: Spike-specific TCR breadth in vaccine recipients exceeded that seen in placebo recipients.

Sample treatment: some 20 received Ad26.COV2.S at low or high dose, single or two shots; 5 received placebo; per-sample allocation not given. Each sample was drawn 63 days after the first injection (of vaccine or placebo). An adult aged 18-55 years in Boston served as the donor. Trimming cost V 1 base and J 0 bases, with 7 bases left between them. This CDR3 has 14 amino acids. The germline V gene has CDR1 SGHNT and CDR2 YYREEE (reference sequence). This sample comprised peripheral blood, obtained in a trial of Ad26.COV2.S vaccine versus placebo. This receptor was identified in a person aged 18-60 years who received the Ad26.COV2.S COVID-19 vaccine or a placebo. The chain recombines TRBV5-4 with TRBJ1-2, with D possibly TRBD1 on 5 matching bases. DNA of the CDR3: TGTGCCAGCAGCTTGCTGACAGCTAACTATGGCTACACCTTC. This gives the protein CASSLLTANYGYTF.